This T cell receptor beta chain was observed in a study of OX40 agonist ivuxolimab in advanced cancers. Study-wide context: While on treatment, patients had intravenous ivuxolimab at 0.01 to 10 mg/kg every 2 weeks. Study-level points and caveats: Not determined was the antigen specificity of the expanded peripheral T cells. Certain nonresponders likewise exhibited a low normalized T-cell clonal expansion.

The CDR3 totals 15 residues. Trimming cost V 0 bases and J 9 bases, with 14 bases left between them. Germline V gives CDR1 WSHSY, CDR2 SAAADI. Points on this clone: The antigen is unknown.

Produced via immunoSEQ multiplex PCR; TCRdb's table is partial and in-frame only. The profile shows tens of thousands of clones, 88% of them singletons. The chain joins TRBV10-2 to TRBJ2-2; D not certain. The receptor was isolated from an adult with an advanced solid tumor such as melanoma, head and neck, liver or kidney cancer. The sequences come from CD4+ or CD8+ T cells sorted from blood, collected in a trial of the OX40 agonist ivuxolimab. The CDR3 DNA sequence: TGCGCCAGCAGTGAGTCTGCCAGTCCTTTTCGGGAGCTGTTTTTT. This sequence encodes CASSESASPFRELFF.